This T cell receptor (beta chain) was obtained from a study of cytomegalovirus exposure and HLA in healthy donors. Study-wide background: Most genotyped donors, 75% to 85% of 300 to 400, had Caucasian-associated genetic ancestry. General study findings and limits: In a later analysis, 16,951 TCR beta sequences were associated with HLA alleles at 0.05 false discovery rate.

Those who donated were healthy bone marrow donors. Use of 60 Vbeta and 13 Jbeta primers characterized the PCR. The method was immunoSEQ multiplex PCR; TCRdb's version includes in-frame clones alone and lacks a portion of them. The sample lists approximately 76,000 clones; about two thirds were seen once. On this clone: The antigen remains undetermined. The junction shows a germline mismatch at one end, possibly a read error.

Germline CDR1 reads SGHNT; CDR2 reads YENEEA. This CDR3 has 15 residues. This sequence joins TRBV11-3 and TRBJ1-3; D is perhaps TRBD1 (6 bases). Sample: PBMCs. The TCR originated in a man aged 25 to 40 in good health and CMV-seropositive. The CDR3 region is CTSSLVGGSGNTIYF. The CDR3 DNA reads as TGTACCAGCAGCCTTGTAGGGGGCTCTGGAAACACCATATATTTT.